This T cell receptor beta chain was observed in a study of blood T cell repertoires in COVID-19. Allocation to cohorts depended on clinical history reported by the participants. Using immunoSEQ multiplex PCR, the repertoire was profiled, and TCRdb retains in-frame clones only, with some absent. This table holds about half a million clones, around 85% found once. Germline CDR1 reads MNHNS; CDR2 reads SASEGT. CDR3 length: 16 amino acids. V was clipped by 4 bases and J by 7 bases, with 20 bases between them. This clonotype was sampled from a woman aged 60-75 years who had recovered from COVID-19. The specimen sequenced was PBMCs or T cells enriched from blood (not recorded which). The V gene is TRBV6-1, the J gene TRBJ1-5, with D possibly TRBD1 on 5 matching bases. CDR3 loop: CASSAFLAGFGQPQHF. The CDR3, as DNA: TGTGCCAGCAGTGCCTTTTTGGCAGGGTTCGGCCAGCCCCAGCATTTT.